A single sample is the source of the 29 T cell receptor beta chains below, sequenced in a study of blood T cell repertoires in COVID-19. Generated by immunoSEQ multiplex PCR, the TCRdb table keeps only in-frame clones and is missing some. The sample gives roughly 350,000 clones, around 91% of which show up once; roughly 3.3% is in the top ten. Sequencing input: peripheral blood. The source is a woman between 18 and 29 years old who had recovered from COVID-19.

J is TRBJ2-7 and V is TRBV24-1; the D gene is possibly TRBD1 (6 bases). This CDR3 is 16 amino acids long. V shed 5 bases and J shed 2 bases, with 18 bases lying between them. Germline V gene sequence: CDR1 KGHDR, CDR2 SFDVKD. The CDR3 nucleotides read TGTGCCACCAGTGTATTCGGTCGGGGACATCCCTACGAGCAGTACGTC. Residues: CATSVFGRGHPYEQYV.

V and J are TRBV4-3 and TRBJ1-2, with 10 bases identical to TRBD1. The V segment lost 4 bases and the J segment 5 bases; nucleotides outside the gene matches: 13. The CDR3 runs to 17 residues. Germline assignment: CDR1 LGHNA and CDR2 YSLEER. In DNA, the CDR3 is TGCGCCAGCAGCCCAGGAGTTAACCGGGACAGGGGATATGGCTACACCTTC. This gives the protein CASSPGVNRDRGYGYTF.

The chain recombines TRBV5-4 with TRBJ1-2; 9 bases are a match to TRBD1. The CDR3 runs 15 residues. Germline loops: CDR1 SGHNT, CDR2 YYREEE (reference sequence). V lost 4 bases, J lost 8 bases, and 12 bases stayed unmatched. The CDR3 DNA follows: TGTGCCAGCAGCCTACCCGGGACAGGGACCAAAGGCTACACCTTC. This encodes CASSLPGTGTKGYTF.

This chain joins TRBV27 and TRBJ1-4; 9 bases agree with TRBD1. Germline CDR1 MNHEY, CDR2 SMNVEV (reference sequence). The CDR3 loop spans 14 amino acids. Trimming took 6 bases from V and 8 from J; bases not matched to a gene: 7. The CDR3 DNA sequence: TGTGCCAGCAGACCAACCGGGACAGGGGAAAAACTGTTTTTT. This gives the protein CASRPTGTGEKLFF.

V and J are TRBV7-8 and TRBJ2-5, with 11 bases fitting TRBD2. The CDR3 length is 14 residues. J lost 5 bases, V lost 3 bases, and 2 bases had no gene match. Germline CDR1 is SGHVS and CDR2 is FQNEAQ. CDR3 in amino acids: CASSLLAGGETQYF. CDR3 in DNA: TGTGCCAGCAGCTTGTTAGCGGGAGGGGAGACCCAGTACTTC.

The rearrangement joins TRBV19 to TRBJ2-2; tentatively, D is TRBD2 (6 bases). V shed 7 bases and J shed 2 bases, with 17 bases lying between them. The CDR3 consists of 16 residues. Germline V gives CDR1 LNHDA, CDR2 SQIVND (reference sequence). The CDR3 here is CASNKGTLKNTGELFF. CDR3 bases: TGTGCCAGTAATAAAGGGACTTTGAAAAACACCGGGGAGCTGTTTTTT.

The V gene is TRBV5-1, the J gene TRBJ2-1; 7 nucleotides agree with TRBD1. In germline, CDR1 is SGHRS, CDR2 YFSETQ. CDR3 length: 16 amino acids. V was pared by 4 bases and J by 0 bases, with 7 bases of the junction left unmatched. Here the CDR3 reads CASSRTTGTSYNEQFF. CDR3 coding DNA: TGCGCCAGCAGCCGAACGACAGGGACCTCCTACAATGAGCAGTTCTTC.

The rearrangement joins TRBV7-2 to TRBJ2-2; D gene uncertain. Germline loops: CDR1 SGHTA, CDR2 FQGNSA. The germline V and J ends were trimmed by 1 base and 1 base, with 10 bases remaining between them. The CDR3 has 16 residues. The CDR3 region has the DNA TGTGCCAGCAGCTTAGGAAGCCCTAGGAACACCGGGGAGCTGTTTTTT. Translating it yields CASSLGSPRNTGELFF.

The sample holds one count of this clone. The chain links TRBV28 to TRBJ1-1, with a weak D call TRBD1 (6 bases). Trimming removed 4 bases at V and 7 bases at J, with 10 bases between. CDR3 length: 12 residues. Germline CDR1 is MDHEN and CDR2 is SYDVKM. The CDR3 loop reads CASSWGPGEAFF. CDR3 DNA: TGTGCCAGCAGTTGGGGGCCCGGTGAAGCTTTCTTT. Drawing the rest from reference TRBV28 and TRBJ1-1, the complete variable domain is DVKVTQSSRYLVKRTGEKVFLECVQDMDHENMFWYRQDPGLGLRLIYFSYDVKMKEKGDIPEGYSVSREKKERFSLILESASTNQTSMYLCASSWGPGEAFFGQGTRLTVV.

Notes on this clone: The DNA is omitted, as the CDR3 cannot be located on it reliably, and the CDR3 follows TCRdb's listing. CDR3 loop: CASSKKVGQGANTGELFF. The chain links TRBV21-1 to TRBJ2-2; the D call in the table, TRBD1, was not verified against the DNA. TRBV21-1 is a pseudogene locus. The CDR3 comprises 18 residues, both ends counted.

A single count supports this clone. V and J are TRBV9 and TRBJ2-1, with 8 bases aligning to TRBD1. Germline V gene lookup returns CDR1 SGDLS and CDR2 YYNGEE. J lost 2 bases, V lost 0 bases, and 1 base had no gene match. CDR3 length: 15 amino acids. CDR3 region: CASSVGGQAYNEQFF. The CDR3 DNA sequence: TGTGCCAGCAGCGTAGGGGGACAGGCCTACAATGAGCAGTTCTTC.

The chain carries TRBV11-3 and TRBJ1-1; D is unclear. The CDR3 contains 14 residues. Trimming cost V 5 bases and J 1 base, with 11 bases left between them. CDR1 and CDR2 from the germline V gene are SGHNT and YENEEA. CDR3 in DNA: TGTGCCAGCAGCCAACACCCAGGGAACACTGAAGCTTTCTTT. This sequence encodes CASSQHPGNTEAFF.

This rearrangement joins TRBV18 to TRBJ1-2, with a weak D call TRBD1 (6 bases). Germline CDR1 KGHSH, CDR2 LQKENI. The CDR3 extends over 13 amino acids. V was shortened by 6 bases and J by 8 bases, with 16 bases between the two germline ends. This CDR3 is CASSPLQGGGYTF. CDR3 DNA: TGTGCCAGCTCCCCCTTACAGGGTGGGGGCTACACCTTC.

A single count supports this clone. The CDR3: CASSEGTAYGYTF. The CDR3 region has the DNA TGTGCCAGCAGTGAAGGGACAGCGTATGGCTACACCTTC. J is TRBJ1-2 and V is TRBV25-1, with 7 bases that match TRBD1. CDR3 length: 13 residues. Germline V gene lookup returns CDR1 MGHDK and CDR2 SYGVNS. With 2 bases clipped from V and 5 bases from J, the junction kept 2 bases outside the gene matches.

The CDR3 here is CASSELGTAIREKLFF. In DNA form, the CDR3 reads TGTGCCAGCAGTGAATTGGGGACAGCCATCCGTGAAAAACTGTTTTTT. This chain connects TRBV25-1 to TRBJ1-4; 7 nucleotides match TRBD1. This CDR3 spans 16 amino acids. CDR1 is MGHDK, CDR2 SYGVNS, per germline. V lost 1 base to trimming and J lost 7 bases; unmatched junction nucleotides: 9.

The chain carries TRBV19 and TRBJ1-3, with no clear D. The CDR3 totals 14 residues. V dropped 4 bases and J dropped 0 bases, with 7 bases sitting between them. Germline CDR1 reads LNHDA; CDR2 reads SQIVND (reference sequence). The CDR3 sequence: CASSSYSSGNTIYF. DNA of the CDR3: TGTGCCAGTAGTAGCTATAGCTCTGGAAACACCATATATTTT. The whole variable domain, filled in from reference TRBV19 and TRBJ1-3, reads DGGITQSPKYLFRKEGQNVTLSCEQNLNHDAMYWYRQDPGQGLRLIYYSQIVNDFQKGDIAEGYSVSREKKESFPLTVTSAQKNPTAFYLCASSSYSSGNTIYFGEGSWLTVV.

The rearrangement links TRBV10-2 to TRBJ1-5, with D unresolved. Germline values: CDR1 WSHSY, CDR2 SAAADI. The CDR3 runs to 12 residues. Trimming stripped 3 bases from V and 7 bases from J, with 7 bases between. In nucleotides, the CDR3 is TGCGCCAGCAGTGAAAATGGCCAGCCCCAGCATTTT. It yields the protein CASSENGQPQHF.

The V call is TRBV2, the J call TRBJ1-1, with TRBD1 matching over 10 bases. The CDR3 is made up of 16 amino acids. CDR1 and CDR2 from the germline V gene are SNHLY and FYNNEI. Trimming removed 2 bases from V and 0 bases from J; junction bases left unmatched: 3. CDR3 coding DNA: TGTGCCAGCAGTGAATGGACAGGGGGAATGAACACTGAAGCTTTCTTT. Translation: CASSEWTGGMNTEAFF.

V gene TRBV19 combines with J gene TRBJ1-3; tentatively, D is TRBD1 (5 bases). This CDR3 comprises 16 residues. Germline CDR1 and CDR2: LNHDA and SQIVND (reference sequence). V shed 3 bases and J shed 2 bases, with 14 bases lying between them. CDR3 bases: TGTGCCAGTAGTATTAATCAGGGTATTACTGGAAACACCATATATTTT. Its protein product is CASSINQGITGNTIYF.

The chain employs TRBV4-3 and TRBJ2-1, with TRBD2 as a possible D gene (5 bases). The CDR3 has 17 amino acids. Germline CDR1 LGHNA, CDR2 YSLEER. Trimming took 0 bases from V and 6 from J, leaving 18 bases between them. The CDR3 DNA reads as TGCGCCAGCAGCCAAGAATATGAGGGAATGGTCCTCAATGAGCAGTTCTTC. It specifies CASSQEYEGMVLNEQFF.

V usage is TRBV6-2 or TRBV6-3 and J usage is TRBJ2-7, with D possibly being TRBD2 (5 bases). There are 12 residues in the CDR3. The germline V and J ends were trimmed by 6 bases and 5 bases, with 11 bases remaining between them. Germline-derived CDR1 and CDR2 are MNHEY and SVGEGT. As DNA, the CDR3 is TGTGCCAGCAGCACACTAGGTAACGAGCAGTACGTC. Encoded protein: CASSTLGNEQYV.

The V and J genes are TRBV7-2 and TRBJ2-5; 8 bases are a match to TRBD2. J gave up 5 bases and V 1 base, and 9 bases lay outside the gene matches. The CDR3 runs 16 residues. Germline V gene lookup returns CDR1 SGHTA and CDR2 FQGNSA. CDR3 in amino acids: CASSLGPGLGGETQYF. CDR3 coding DNA: TGTGCCAGCAGCTTAGGTCCGGGACTAGGGGGTGAGACCCAGTACTTC.

This clone was observed a handful of times. This chain's CDR3 is CASSWGPGQHNQPQHF. Here the CDR3 DNA reads TGTGCCAGTAGTTGGGGTCCGGGACAACACAATCAGCCCCAGCATTTT. This chain connects TRBV19 to TRBJ1-5, with D possibly TRBD1 on 6 matching bases. V lost 5 bases and J 3 bases, leaving 17 bases between the germline ends. CDR1 and CDR2 (germline): LNHDA, SQIVND (reference sequence). The CDR3 is made up of 16 amino acids.

The chain uses TRBV16 and TRBJ1-1; D gene ambiguous. Per the germline V gene, CDR1 is KGHSY and CDR2 is FQNENV. CDR3 length equals 13 residues. The V gene lost 4 bases and the J gene lost 7 bases, with 13 bases spanning the gap. The CDR3 loop is CASSRPSEYEAFF. The CDR3 region has the DNA TGTGCCAGCAGCCGCCCGTCGGAGTATGAAGCTTTCTTT.

This rearrangement joins TRBV19 to TRBJ1-1; D ambiguous. The germline V and J ends were trimmed by 2 bases and 10 bases, with 20 bases remaining between them. Germline CDR1 LNHDA, CDR2 SQIVND (reference sequence). This CDR3 spans 15 amino acids. For the CDR3, the DNA is TGTGCCAGTAGTATACGAGGAGAACCCACGCATGGAGCTTTCTTT. Translating gives CASSIRGEPTHGAFF.

The chain has TRBV28 and TRBJ2-7, with 7 bases that match TRBD2. V lost 7 bases and J lost 1; bases outside the gene matches: 10. Germline V gene data show CDR1 as MDHEN and CDR2 as SYDVKM. The CDR3 is 15 amino acids. The DNA of the CDR3 is TGTGCCAGCACCACGGGGGGTGGTAGGTCCTACGAGCAGTACGTC. It yields the protein CASTTGGGRSYEQYV.

This sequence joins TRBV18 and TRBJ1-4; TRBD1 agrees at 9 bases. CDR3 size: 15 residues. Germline lookup yields CDR1 KGHSH and CDR2 LQKENI. Trimming took 6 bases from V and 6 from J; bases not matched to a gene: 8. Here the CDR3 DNA reads TGTGCCAGCTCCCTCATGGGGGACAGGGATGAAAAACTGTTTTTT. Protein sequence: CASSLMGDRDEKLFF.

The rearrangement joins TRBV19 to TRBJ2-2; 8 bases map to TRBD2. After removal of 6 bases from V and 4 bases from J, the junction contained 7 bases not matched to a gene. The CDR3 runs to 15 residues. Germline V gives CDR1 LNHDA, CDR2 SQIVND (reference sequence). Here the CDR3 DNA reads TGTGCCAGTAGCCGAGCGGGAGCGGGCACCGGGGAGCTGTTTTTT. Translated: CASSRAGAGTGELFF.

The chain couples TRBV9 to TRBJ2-1, with TRBD1 identical over 8 bases. The CDR3 sequence is 15 residues long. The germline gives CDR1 SGDLS, CDR2 YYNGEE. After removal of 0 bases from V and 7 bases from J, the junction contained 6 bases not matched to a gene. This CDR3 reads CASSVGGQGRNEQFF. Written as DNA, the CDR3 is TGTGCCAGCAGCGTAGGAGGACAGGGAAGAAATGAGCAGTTCTTC.